This is a list of T cell receptor beta chains from one sample in a study of shared clonotypes between healthy human individuals. This table comes from immunoSEQ multiplex PCR, and its TCRdb copy is limited to in-frame clones, with some not included. Of around 2,000,000 clones listed, 85% to 95% are singletons. The source material was naive CD8+ T cells from PBMCs. These receptors came from a young man in good health. Some clones in this sample may be carry-over from other donors' samples. CDR3s include the opening cysteine and the closing phenylalanine or tryptophan. Each record gives: V gene, J gene, CDR3 length, clone size, CDR3 protein. Size is omitted from some rows. Given values are once, few, many or a class for expanded clones.

v_gene: TRBV27
j_gene: TRBJ2-6
len: 14
abundance: -
CDR3aa: CASSHTGGANVLTF

v_gene: TRBV13
j_gene: TRBJ2-5
len: 13
abundance: once
CDR3aa: CASTYQGQETQYF

v_gene: TRBV9
j_gene: TRBJ2-1
len: 14
abundance: -
CDR3aa: CASSAPGAVGEQFF

v_gene: TRBV9
j_gene: TRBJ1-2
len: 17
abundance: -
CDR3aa: CASSVGTKPGQGHGYTF

v_gene: TRBV4-1
j_gene: TRBJ2-3
len: 18
abundance: -
CDR3aa: CASSHDRHSDYSTDTQYF

v_gene: TRBV6-1
j_gene: TRBJ2-2
len: 18
abundance: -
CDR3aa: CASSEDEAEAANTGELFF

v_gene: TRBV27
j_gene: TRBJ2-7
len: 15
abundance: -
CDR3aa: CASSFAPTTTAEQYF

v_gene: TRBV5-4
j_gene: TRBJ2-7
len: 14
abundance: -
CDR3aa: CASSFGTGLYEQYF

v_gene: TRBV2
j_gene: TRBJ1-1
len: 14
abundance: -
CDR3aa: CAITQRRGPHEAFF

v_gene: TRBV27
j_gene: TRBJ2-1
len: 16
abundance: -
CDR3aa: CASTPRTRSTYNEQFF

v_gene: TRBV5-8
j_gene: TRBJ2-2
len: 16
abundance: -
CDR3aa: CASSPGQGAPWGELFF

v_gene: TRBV28
j_gene: TRBJ2-1
len: 16
abundance: -
CDR3aa: CASRHMGLAAYNEQFF

v_gene: TRBV9
j_gene: TRBJ2-1
len: 15
abundance: -
CDR3aa: CASSVEAVSYNEQFF

v_gene: TRBV19
j_gene: TRBJ1-4
len: 14
abundance: -
CDR3aa: CASRFTGPNEKLFF

v_gene: TRBV7-2
j_gene: TRBJ2-5
len: 15
abundance: -
CDR3aa: CASSPGRRQQETQYF

v_gene: TRBV27
j_gene: TRBJ2-1
len: 15
abundance: -
CDR3aa: CASSQGTISYNEQFF

v_gene: TRBV6-5
j_gene: TRBJ1-1
len: 14
abundance: -
CDR3aa: CASSTRGVSTEAFF

v_gene: TRBV29-1
j_gene: TRBJ2-7
len: 13
abundance: -
CDR3aa: CSAVTGVPYEQYF

v_gene: TRBV13
j_gene: TRBJ1-1
len: 16
abundance: -
CDR3aa: CASSSLVEGSNTEAFF

v_gene: TRBV7-9
j_gene: TRBJ1-2
len: 14
abundance: -
CDR3aa: CASSLVGTNYGYTF

v_gene: TRBV4-1
j_gene: TRBJ2-7
len: 15
abundance: once
CDR3aa: CASSQALAGGYEQYF

v_gene: TRBV19
j_gene: TRBJ1-5
len: 14
abundance: -
CDR3aa: CASMIRDRGQPQHF

v_gene: TRBV18
j_gene: TRBJ2-5
len: 17
abundance: -
CDR3aa: CASSPLGSSGLQETQYF

v_gene: TRBV27
j_gene: TRBJ2-1
len: 15
abundance: -
CDR3aa: CASSPLAGSYNEQFF

v_gene: TRBV6-5
j_gene: TRBJ1-5
len: 15
abundance: -
CDR3aa: CASSYLTDSNQPQHF

v_gene: TRBV19
j_gene: TRBJ2-7
len: 16
abundance: -
CDR3aa: CASSIVGTSRTYEQYF

v_gene: TRBV19
j_gene: TRBJ1-1
len: 15
abundance: once
CDR3aa: CASSIHRAMNTEAFF

v_gene: TRBV10-3
j_gene: TRBJ2-1
len: 14
abundance: -
CDR3aa: CATLGQGARNEQFF

v_gene: TRBV7-9
j_gene: TRBJ2-1
len: 18
abundance: -
CDR3aa: CASSTRTSGRAVGNEQFF

v_gene: TRBV5-4
j_gene: TRBJ1-2
len: 14
abundance: -
CDR3aa: CASSFTGGSYGYTF

v_gene: TRBV7-9
j_gene: TRBJ2-2
len: 16
abundance: -
CDR3aa: CASSLAETMNTGELFF

v_gene: TRBV13
j_gene: TRBJ2-6
len: 18
abundance: once
CDR3aa: CASSGEGDRVYGANVLTF

v_gene: TRBV27
j_gene: TRBJ2-7
len: 11
abundance: -
CDR3aa: CASATGFEQYF

v_gene: TRBV19
j_gene: TRBJ2-7
len: 14
abundance: -
CDR3aa: CASSMGQGAYEQYF

v_gene: TRBV21-1
j_gene: TRBJ1-2
len: 15
abundance: -
CDR3aa: CASSTDPGGAYGYTF

v_gene: TRBV7-9
j_gene: TRBJ2-5
len: 15
abundance: -
CDR3aa: CASRQLAGGSETQYF

v_gene: TRBV28
j_gene: TRBJ1-1
len: 14
abundance: -
CDR3aa: CASSTNILNTEAFF

v_gene: TRBV19
j_gene: TRBJ1-5
len: 11
abundance: -
CDR3aa: CASSIGQPQHF

v_gene: TRBV5-1
j_gene: TRBJ2-1
len: 14
abundance: -
CDR3aa: CASTPSGRYNEQFF

v_gene: TRBV28
j_gene: TRBJ1-2
len: 10
abundance: -
CDR3aa: CASRYYGYTF

v_gene: TRBV6-5
j_gene: TRBJ2-5
len: 13
abundance: once
CDR3aa: CASSYGFSETQYF

v_gene: TRBV27
j_gene: TRBJ1-5
len: 14
abundance: -
CDR3aa: CASSLYSGNQPQHF

v_gene: TRBV7-9
j_gene: TRBJ1-3
len: 14
abundance: -
CDR3aa: CASSAASSGNTIYF

v_gene: TRBV7-6
j_gene: TRBJ1-1
len: 15
abundance: -
CDR3aa: CASSSTGKWSTEAFF

v_gene: TRBV11-2
j_gene: TRBJ2-1
len: 15
abundance: -
CDR3aa: CASSFRDRAYNEQFF

v_gene: TRBV19
j_gene: TRBJ2-1
len: 13
abundance: -
CDR3aa: CASRWTRGNEQFF

v_gene: TRBV21-1
j_gene: TRBJ1-4
len: 16
abundance: -
CDR3aa: CASSWDREGPNEKLFF

v_gene: TRBV27
j_gene: TRBJ2-2
len: 15
abundance: -
CDR3aa: CASTPRGSPTGELFF

v_gene: TRBV2
j_gene: TRBJ2-1
len: 12
abundance: -
CDR3aa: CASRDGLNEQFF

v_gene: TRBV28
j_gene: TRBJ2-7
len: 14
abundance: -
CDR3aa: CASSLLGRAHEQYF

v_gene: TRBV27
j_gene: TRBJ2-5
len: 15
abundance: -
CDR3aa: CASSFDGTASETQYF

v_gene: TRBV29-1
j_gene: TRBJ1-3
len: 14
abundance: -
CDR3aa: CSAMGTTAGNTIYF

v_gene: TRBV29-1
j_gene: TRBJ2-7
len: 12
abundance: once
CDR3aa: CSVGTSGYEQYF

v_gene: TRBV6-6
j_gene: TRBJ2-7
len: 15
abundance: -
CDR3aa: CASSPYTSGNYEQYF

v_gene: TRBV11-3
j_gene: TRBJ2-1
len: 14
abundance: -
CDR3aa: CASSPYGAVNEQFF

v_gene: TRBV9
j_gene: TRBJ1-6
len: 16
abundance: -
CDR3aa: CASSDQGGTGDSPLHF

v_gene: TRBV28
j_gene: TRBJ2-1
len: 14
abundance: -
CDR3aa: CASRYGTSGSEQFF

v_gene: TRBV11-2
j_gene: TRBJ2-5
len: 14
abundance: once
CDR3aa: CASSLVWAEETQYF

v_gene: TRBV18
j_gene: TRBJ2-2
len: 15
abundance: -
CDR3aa: CASSPGTGGTGELFF

v_gene: TRBV7-9
j_gene: TRBJ2-3
len: 15
abundance: -
CDR3aa: CASRPRAGATDTQYF